This T cell receptor (beta chain) was retrieved from a study of T cell repertoires in cytomegalovirus infection. Whole-study context: Based on public TCR beta signatures, there were indications of CMV infection and of a matching HLA type. Study results and caveats: Cumulative frequency of public TCR beta families picked out carriers of CMV plus the relevant HLA. HLA-C-restricted CMV-specific TCR beta clonotypes prevailed in the ex vivo response.

The sample holds many counts of this clonotype. What it recognizes is unknown. TCRdb reprocessed the reads with MiXCR, giving one entry per CDR3 protein. The data show hundreds of thousands of distinct CDR3 sequences, roughly 31% seen once. The sequence was collected from a human donor in good health (CMV status not recorded). Some clones in this sample may be carry-over from other donors' samples. This sample comprised cultured CD8+ T cells from PBMCs, obtained from culture after CMV antigen stimulation.

CDR3 sequence: CASRGRSAGGPDTGELFF. CDR3 DNA: TGTGCCAGCAGGGGACGATCGGCGGGGGGCCCGGACACCGGGGAGCTGTTTTTT. The V call is TRBV6-1, the J call TRBJ2-2; 8 bases are a match to TRBD2. V shed 6 bases and J 3 bases; nucleotides not matched to a gene: 15. The length of the CDR3 is 18 residues. The germline V gene encodes CDR1 MNHNS and CDR2 SASEGT.